This T cell receptor beta chain is from a study of OX40 agonist ivuxolimab in advanced cancers. Regarding the research as a whole: Ivuxolimab was an agonistic, fully human IgG2 monoclonal antibody directed against OX40 (CD134), a costimulatory receptor. Intravenous ivuxolimab was administered to patients every 2 weeks at six dose levels: 0.01, 0.1, 0.3, 1.5, 3 and 10 mg/kg. Among the roughly 50 dose-escalation patients, around 19 had hepatocellular carcinoma, roughly 15 melanoma, 9 renal cell carcinoma and 9 head and neck cancer. A male proportion of around 83% and a mean age of 60 years, ranging from about 20 to 79, were recorded for the dose-escalation cohort. Prior anti-PD-1, anti-PD-L1 or anti-CTLA-4 therapy was permitted, and checkpoint inhibitors had been received by less than 45% of dose-escalation patients. Partial responses occurred in three dose-escalation patients, of whom one had hepatocellular carcinoma and two had cutaneous melanoma. The purpose of peripheral TCRbeta sequencing was to test whether ivuxolimab changed TCR sequence diversity and led to clonal T-cell expansion. The monotherapy dose-escalation portion (N ≈ 52 patients) of the phase I ivuxolimab trial is reported in the paper. Overall study results and their limits: Clonal expansion of both CD4+ and CD8+ blood T cells was observed from baseline to week 6 at doses 0.1 to 3.0 mg/kg. In the 0.1-3.0 mg/kg groups, partial responders had among the lowest normalized peripheral clonal expansion, particularly in CD8+ T cells. After ivuxolimab, more expanded clones were found on average in CD8+ T cells than in CD4+ T cells. Low levels of normalized T-cell clonal expansion were also seen in some patients who did not respond. The antigen specificity of the peripheral T cells that underwent clonal expansion was not determined.

Genomic DNA was extracted from sorted cells for sequencing of the TCRbeta CDR3 region. The immunoSEQ Assay was used for sequencing of TCRbeta CDR3 regions. TCRdb took this table from immuneACCESS and kept in-frame rearrangements with V and J called. Such tables lack part of the clones; where checked against another copy, unresolved V genes explain under half of the gap, and the rest is unexplained. The sample table shows around 80,000 clones, and around 88% are seen once. 0.65% to 0.95% of the sample is taken by the ten largest. A note on this clone: Its recognized antigen is unknown. Base qualities were left out, and no much larger clone turns up one base away.

The trial excluded patients who had a history of autoimmune disease or who were on systemic immunosuppression. Peripheral blood for TCR sequencing was collected from all dose cohorts at baseline, on cycle 4 day 1, and on cycle 7 day 1. The samples were taken from a phase I, first-in-human, multicenter, open-label dose-escalation trial of ivuxolimab. Adults with locally advanced or metastatic melanoma, renal cell carcinoma, hepatocellular carcinoma or head and neck squamous cell carcinoma were enrolled in the trial. Before TCR sequencing, CD4+ T cells and CD8+ T cells from peripheral blood were sorted into separate populations. Reading from cysteine to phenylalanine, the CDR3 counts 13 amino acids. Of all the DNA, just the CDR3 is kept, 39 bases in frame from base 1. Per the germline V gene, SGHAT is the CDR1 and FQNNGV is the CDR2. V was cut back by 5 bases and J by 7 bases, leaving a gap of 12 bases between them.

The sequence links TRBV11-2 to TRBJ2-1; a tentative D match to TRBD2 spans 6 bases. The material sequenced was CD4+ or CD8+ T cells sorted from blood, taken in a trial of the OX40 agonist ivuxolimab. This receptor was obtained from an adult with an advanced solid tumor such as melanoma, head and neck, liver or kidney cancer. The CDR3 is CASSQLARNEQFF. The DNA reads as follows: TGTGCCAGCAGCCAACTAGCCAGGAATGAGCAGTTCTTC.